The rows below give T cell receptor beta chains drawn from one sample of a study of T cells after yellow fever vaccination. Via MiXCR, TCRdb re-called the 5' RACE reads, giving one row per CDR3 protein. The sample records a few hundred thousand distinct CDR3 sequences, around 7% being singletons. Here the sequenced sample was PBMCs, taken roughly 47 days after the first yellow fever vaccination. The receptors here all came from a man aged 18 to 29 who received the YFV17D yellow fever vaccine. Each CDR3 is given with its conserved first and last residue. A D gene is named only where the DNA matches it firmly. Not all rows give a size; the values are once, few, many and, for expanded clones, a class.

D gene: NA
J gene: TRBJ2-1
V gene: TRBV28
clone size: many
CDR3 DNA: TGTGCCAGCAGACCGCAGGGCTTCAGCGAGCAGTTCTTC
CDR3 protein: CASRPQGFSEQFF

D gene: NA
J gene: TRBJ2-7
V gene: TRBV5-6
clone size: NA
CDR3 DNA: TGTGCCAGCAGCCGGGAGACAGGGCCCTACGAGCAGTACTTC
CDR3 protein: CASSRETGPYEQYF

D gene: NA
J gene: TRBJ1-6
V gene: TRBV5-1
clone size: once
CDR3 DNA: TGCGCCAGCAGCCCGACGGGGGATAATTCACCCCTCCTCTTT
CDR3 protein: CASSPTGDNSPLLF

D gene: NA
J gene: TRBJ1-3
V gene: TRBV28
clone size: NA
CDR3 DNA: TGTGCCAGCAAGGCTCCCGGTCGAGGACGTGGCACCATATATTTT
CDR3 protein: CASKAPGRGRGTIYF

D gene: NA
J gene: TRBJ1-2
V gene: TRBV10-3
clone size: NA
CDR3 DNA: TGTGCCATCAGGGCCGGGTCCATAGCTAACTATGGCTACACCTTC
CDR3 protein: CAIRAGSIANYGYTF

D gene: TRBD2
J gene: TRBJ2-2
V gene: TRBV12-3/TRBV12-4
clone size: few
CDR3 DNA: TGTGCCAGCAGTGGCGATTGGGCGGGGGTCCACACCGGGGAGCTGTTTTTT
CDR3 protein: CASSGDWAGVHTGELFF

D gene: TRBD1
J gene: TRBJ1-3
V gene: TRBV7-2
clone size: many
CDR3 DNA: TGTGCCAGCAGCTTAGCCAGGGGGGCTGGAAACACCATATATTTT
CDR3 protein: CASSLARGAGNTIYF

D gene: TRBD2
J gene: TRBJ2-3
V gene: TRBV24-1
clone size: NA
CDR3 DNA: TGTGCCACCAGTGATTGGACTAGCGGGGGACTAGATACGCAGTATTTT
CDR3 protein: CATSDWTSGGLDTQYF

D gene: TRBD2
J gene: TRBJ2-1
V gene: TRBV4-1
clone size: NA
CDR3 DNA: TGCGCCAGCAGCAAAGTACTAGCGGGGGCCGGGGGTGAGCAGTTCTTC
CDR3 protein: CASSKVLAGAGGEQFF

D gene: TRBD2
J gene: TRBJ2-5
V gene: TRBV5-4
clone size: few
CDR3 DNA: TGTGCCAGCAGCTTGGTGGGACTAGCGGATGCTGAGACCCAGTACTTC
CDR3 protein: CASSLVGLADAETQYF

D gene: TRBD1
J gene: TRBJ1-2
V gene: TRBV7-9
clone size: few
CDR3 DNA: TGTGCCAGCAGCCCCTACCCCGGGCAGGGGGCGATAAATGGCTACACCTTC
CDR3 protein: CASSPYPGQGAINGYTF

D gene: TRBD1
J gene: TRBJ2-3
V gene: TRBV19
clone size: NA
CDR3 DNA: TGTGCCAGTAGTATCTGGGACAGGGTTACAGATACGCAGTATTTT
CDR3 protein: CASSIWDRVTDTQYF

D gene: NA
J gene: TRBJ1-2
V gene: TRBV19
clone size: NA
CDR3 DNA: TGTGCCAGTAGTAGAGACAGGCGCGGCTACACCTTC
CDR3 protein: CASSRDRRGYTF

D gene: TRBD2
J gene: TRBJ2-1
V gene: TRBV20-1
clone size: NA
CDR3 DNA: TGCAGTGCTAGAGAAATAGCGGGGGGGGGTGAGCAGTTCTTC
CDR3 protein: CSAREIAGGGEQFF

D gene: NA
J gene: TRBJ1-2
V gene: TRBV20-1
clone size: NA
CDR3 DNA: TGCAGTGCCCCCCCCTGGGCAGGCGGGGGCTACACCTTC
CDR3 protein: CSAPPWAGGGYTF

D gene: TRBD2
J gene: TRBJ2-3
V gene: TRBV5-1
clone size: NA
CDR3 DNA: TGCGCCAGCAGTCTTCTAGCGGGGGGAGGCTCAGATACGCAGTATTTT
CDR3 protein: CASSLLAGGGSDTQYF

D gene: NA
J gene: TRBJ2-5
V gene: TRBV5-1
clone size: many
CDR3 DNA: TGCGCCAGCAGCTTGGAGGGTAGACAAGAGACCCAGTACTTC
CDR3 protein: CASSLEGRQETQYF

D gene: NA
J gene: TRBJ1-6
V gene: TRBV7-8
clone size: NA
CDR3 DNA: TGTGCCAGCAGCTCATTAACAGGCCTGGAGTCACCCCTCCACTTT
CDR3 protein: CASSSLTGLESPLHF

D gene: TRBD2
J gene: TRBJ2-3
V gene: TRBV29-1
clone size: many
CDR3 DNA: TGCAGCGTTGAAGATCCCCTCGGGGGGGCCACAGATACGCAGTATTTT
CDR3 protein: CSVEDPLGGATDTQYF

D gene: NA
J gene: TRBJ2-6
V gene: TRBV7-3
clone size: NA
CDR3 DNA: TGTGCCAGCAGTCGTGACAGGCCAAGCTCTGGGGCCAACGTCCTGACTTTC
CDR3 protein: CASSRDRPSSGANVLTF

D gene: NA
J gene: TRBJ2-3
V gene: TRBV20-1
clone size: few
CDR3 DNA: TGCAGTGCTGAATCCGGGACTAGCACAGATACGCAGTATTTT
CDR3 protein: CSAESGTSTDTQYF

D gene: NA
J gene: TRBJ2-3
V gene: TRBV7-6
clone size: NA
CDR3 DNA: TGTGCCAGCAGCCACCGGGACAACACAGATACGCAGTATTTT
CDR3 protein: CASSHRDNTDTQYF

D gene: NA
J gene: TRBJ1-2
V gene: TRBV29-1
clone size: few
CDR3 DNA: TGCAGCGTTGGGGCAGTTTTTTCCCCTCTCCATGGCTACACCTTC
CDR3 protein: CSVGAVFSPLHGYTF

D gene: NA
J gene: TRBJ2-2
V gene: TRBV29-1
clone size: few
CDR3 DNA: TGCAGCGTTGTGGGTAGGGTTACCGGGGAGCTGTTTTTT
CDR3 protein: CSVVGRVTGELFF

D gene: TRBD1
J gene: TRBJ2-3
V gene: TRBV7-9
clone size: NA
CDR3 DNA: TGTGCCAGCAGCTATCCCGGGACAGGGTTCACAGATACGCAGTATTTT
CDR3 protein: CASSYPGTGFTDTQYF

D gene: TRBD2
J gene: TRBJ2-5
V gene: TRBV20-1
clone size: few
CDR3 DNA: TGCAGTGCTAGGACGGAGCGGGGAGACCAAGAGACCCAGTACTTC
CDR3 protein: CSARTERGDQETQYF

D gene: NA
J gene: TRBJ1-6
V gene: TRBV6-1
clone size: many
CDR3 DNA: TGTGCCAGCAGTGAAGGCGGTGTCCTCCACTTT
CDR3 protein: CASSEGGVLHF

D gene: TRBD2
J gene: TRBJ2-7
V gene: TRBV18
clone size: NA
CDR3 DNA: TGTGCCAGCTCACCAATGAATCCGGCGGGGGGGCCTTACGAGCAGTACTTC
CDR3 protein: CASSPMNPAGGPYEQYF

D gene: NA
J gene: TRBJ2-6
V gene: TRBV6-5
clone size: few
CDR3 DNA: TGTGCCAGCAGTTATGTCACAGGGAGCTCTGGGGCCAACGTCCTGACTTTC
CDR3 protein: CASSYVTGSSGANVLTF

D gene: NA
J gene: TRBJ1-1
V gene: TRBV6-2/TRBV6-3
clone size: NA
CDR3 DNA: TGTGCCAGCAGACCCGGGACCAGAATATGGTACACTGAAGCTTTCTTT
CDR3 protein: CASRPGTRIWYTEAFF

D gene: TRBD1
J gene: TRBJ2-2
V gene: TRBV4-3
clone size: NA
CDR3 DNA: TGCGCCAGCAGCGGGTGTGACAGGGATCGGACCGGGGAGCTGTTTTTT
CDR3 protein: CASSGCDRDRTGELFF

D gene: NA
J gene: TRBJ2-2
V gene: TRBV15
clone size: few
CDR3 DNA: TGTGCCACCAGCAGAGTGGGCGCCGGGGAGCTGTTTTTT
CDR3 protein: CATSRVGAGELFF

D gene: NA
J gene: TRBJ2-1
V gene: TRBV20-1
clone size: many
CDR3 DNA: TGCAGTGCTAGAGGGCGGTATCGCAGGGGACTATACAATGAGCAGTTCTTC
CDR3 protein: CSARGRYRRGLYNEQFF

D gene: TRBD2
J gene: TRBJ2-3
V gene: TRBV27
clone size: few
CDR3 DNA: TGTGCCAGCAGTTTATCGGCTAGCGGGGGGGAAACAGATACGCAGTATTTT
CDR3 protein: CASSLSASGGETDTQYF

D gene: TRBD2
J gene: TRBJ2-5
V gene: TRBV12-3/TRBV12-4
clone size: few
CDR3 DNA: TGTGCCAGCAGTCCTAGGGACTACCCCACAAAAGAGACCCAGTACTTC
CDR3 protein: CASSPRDYPTKETQYF

D gene: NA
J gene: TRBJ1-6
V gene: TRBV4-1
clone size: NA
CDR3 DNA: TGCGCCAGCAGCCAAGATCAGGAGCTGGGATCACCCCTCCACTTT
CDR3 protein: CASSQDQELGSPLHF

D gene: TRBD2
J gene: TRBJ2-4
V gene: TRBV7-2
clone size: few
CDR3 DNA: TGTGCCAGCTCTAGAGGGAGCGGGGGCAAAAACATTCAGTACTTC
CDR3 protein: CASSRGSGGKNIQYF

D gene: TRBD2
J gene: TRBJ2-5
V gene: TRBV7-2
clone size: many
CDR3 DNA: TGTGCCAGCAGCTACGGGACTAGCGGGGAAGAGACCCAGTACTTC
CDR3 protein: CASSYGTSGEETQYF

D gene: TRBD1
J gene: TRBJ1-6
V gene: TRBV5-1
clone size: NA
CDR3 DNA: TGCGCCAGTGCCCAACAGGGGAATTCACCCCTCCACTTT
CDR3 protein: CASAQQGNSPLHF

D gene: NA
J gene: TRBJ1-1
V gene: TRBV2
clone size: NA
CDR3 DNA: TGTGCCATCCTGCGGGGTATTGACACTGAAGCTTTCTTT
CDR3 protein: CAILRGIDTEAFF

D gene: TRBD1
J gene: TRBJ1-4
V gene: TRBV30
clone size: NA
CDR3 DNA: TGTGCCTGGAGTCCGGGACAGAGTAATGAAAAACTGTTTTTT
CDR3 protein: CAWSPGQSNEKLFF

D gene: TRBD2
J gene: TRBJ2-5
V gene: TRBV7-8
clone size: NA
CDR3 DNA: TGTGCCAGCAGCTCTACCGCACTAGCGGGGGGTCCAATCAGGCGGGAGACCCAGTACTTC
CDR3 protein: CASSSTALAGGPIRRETQYF

D gene: NA
J gene: TRBJ2-5
V gene: TRBV4-2
clone size: few
CDR3 DNA: TGTGCCAGCAGCCAAGGTGTGGGGCCACGTGTAAGCCAGTACTTC
CDR3 protein: CASSQGVGPRVSQYF